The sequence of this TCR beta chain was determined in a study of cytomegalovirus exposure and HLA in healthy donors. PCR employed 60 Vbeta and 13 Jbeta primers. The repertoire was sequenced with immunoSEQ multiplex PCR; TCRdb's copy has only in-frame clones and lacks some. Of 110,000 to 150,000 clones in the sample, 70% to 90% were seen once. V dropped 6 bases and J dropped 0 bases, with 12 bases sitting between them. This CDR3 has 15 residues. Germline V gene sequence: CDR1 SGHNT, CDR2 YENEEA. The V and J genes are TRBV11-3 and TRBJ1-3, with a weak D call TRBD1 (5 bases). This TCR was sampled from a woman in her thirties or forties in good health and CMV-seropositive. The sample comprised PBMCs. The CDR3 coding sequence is TGTGCCAGCAGGGGAGGGGCCTACTCTGGAAACACCATATATTTT. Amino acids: CASRGGAYSGNTIYF.